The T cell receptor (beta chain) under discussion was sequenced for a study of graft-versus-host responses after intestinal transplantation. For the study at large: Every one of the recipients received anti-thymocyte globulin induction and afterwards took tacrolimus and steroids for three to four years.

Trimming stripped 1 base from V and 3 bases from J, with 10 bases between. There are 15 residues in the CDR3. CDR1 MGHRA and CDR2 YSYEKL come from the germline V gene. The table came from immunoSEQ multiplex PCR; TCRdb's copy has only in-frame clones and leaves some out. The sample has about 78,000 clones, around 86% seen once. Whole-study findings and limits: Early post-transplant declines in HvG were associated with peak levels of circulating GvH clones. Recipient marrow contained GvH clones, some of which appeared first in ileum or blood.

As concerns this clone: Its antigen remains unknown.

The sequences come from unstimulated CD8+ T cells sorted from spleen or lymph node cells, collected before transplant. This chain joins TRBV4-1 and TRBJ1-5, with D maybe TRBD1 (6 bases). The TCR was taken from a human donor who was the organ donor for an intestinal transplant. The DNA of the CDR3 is TGCGCCAGCAGCCAAGTTCAGGGGATCAATCAGCCCCAGCATTTT. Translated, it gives CASSQVQGINQPQHF.